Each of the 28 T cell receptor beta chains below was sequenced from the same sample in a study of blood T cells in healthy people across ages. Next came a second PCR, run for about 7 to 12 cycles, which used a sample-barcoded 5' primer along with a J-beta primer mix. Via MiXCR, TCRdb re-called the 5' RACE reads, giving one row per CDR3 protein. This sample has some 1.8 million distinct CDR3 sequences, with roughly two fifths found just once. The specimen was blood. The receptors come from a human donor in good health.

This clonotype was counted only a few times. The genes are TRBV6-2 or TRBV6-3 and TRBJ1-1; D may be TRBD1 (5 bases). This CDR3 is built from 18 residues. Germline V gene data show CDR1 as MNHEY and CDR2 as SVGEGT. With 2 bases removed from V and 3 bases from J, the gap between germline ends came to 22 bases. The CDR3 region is CASSYVAGLDPTDTEAFF. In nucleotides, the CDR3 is TGTGCCAGCAGTTACGTCGCGGGACTCGACCCAACCGACACTGAAGCTTTCTTT.

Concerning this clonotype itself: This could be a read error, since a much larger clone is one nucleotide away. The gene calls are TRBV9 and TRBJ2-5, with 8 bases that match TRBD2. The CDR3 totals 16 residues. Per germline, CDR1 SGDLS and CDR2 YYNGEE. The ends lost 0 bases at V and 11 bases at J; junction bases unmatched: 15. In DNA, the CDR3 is TGTGCCAGCAGCGTAGCCTTAGCGGGGCACTTCAATGAGCAGTACTTC. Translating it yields CASSVALAGHFNEQYF. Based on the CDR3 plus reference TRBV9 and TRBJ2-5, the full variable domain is DSGVTQTPKHLITATGQRVTLRCSPRSGDLSVYWYQQSLDQGLQFLIQYYNGEERAKGNILERFSAQQFPDLHSELNLSSLELGDSALYFCASSVALAGHFNEQYFGPGTRLLVL.

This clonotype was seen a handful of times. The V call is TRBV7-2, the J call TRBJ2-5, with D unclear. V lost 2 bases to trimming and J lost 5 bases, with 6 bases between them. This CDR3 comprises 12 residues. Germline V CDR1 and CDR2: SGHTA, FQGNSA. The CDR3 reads CASSLMAETQYF. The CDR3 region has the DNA TGTGCCAGCAGCTTAATGGCTGAGACCCAGTACTTC.

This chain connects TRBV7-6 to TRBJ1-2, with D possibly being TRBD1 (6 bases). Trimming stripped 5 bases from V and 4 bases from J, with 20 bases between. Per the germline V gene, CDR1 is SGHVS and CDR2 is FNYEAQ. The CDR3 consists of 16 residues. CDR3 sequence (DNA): TGTGCCAGCAGCCCTCTGTCCAGGGGAAGAGGCTATGGCTACACCTTC. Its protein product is CASSPLSRGRGYGYTF.

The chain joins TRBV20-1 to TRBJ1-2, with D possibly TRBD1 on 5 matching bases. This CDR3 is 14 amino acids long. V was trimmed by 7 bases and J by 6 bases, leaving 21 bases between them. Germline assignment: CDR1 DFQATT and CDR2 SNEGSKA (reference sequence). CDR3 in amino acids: CSVRDTGSSDGYTF. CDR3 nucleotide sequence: TGCAGTGTAAGAGATACAGGTTCTTCTGATGGCTACACCTTC.

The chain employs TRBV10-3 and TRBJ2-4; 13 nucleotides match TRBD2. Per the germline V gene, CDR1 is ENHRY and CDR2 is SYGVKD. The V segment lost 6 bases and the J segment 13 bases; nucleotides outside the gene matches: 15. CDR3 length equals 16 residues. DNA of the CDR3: TGTGCCATCAGAAGGGGGACTAGCGGGGAATACAATGAGCAGTACTTC. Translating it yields CAIRRGTSGEYNEQYF.

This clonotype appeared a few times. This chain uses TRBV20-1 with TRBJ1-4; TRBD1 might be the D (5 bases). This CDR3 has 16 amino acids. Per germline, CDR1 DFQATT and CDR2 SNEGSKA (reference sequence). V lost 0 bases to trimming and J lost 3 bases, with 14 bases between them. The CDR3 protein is CSARDLGGVSNEKLFF. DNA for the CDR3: TGCAGTGCTAGAGATTTGGGAGGGGTTTCTAATGAAAAACTGTTTTTT.

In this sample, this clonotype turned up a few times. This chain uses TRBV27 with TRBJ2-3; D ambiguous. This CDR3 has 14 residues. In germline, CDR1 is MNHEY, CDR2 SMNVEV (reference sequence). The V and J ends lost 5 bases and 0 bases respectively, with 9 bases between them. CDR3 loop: CASSLYDSTDTQYF. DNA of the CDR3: TGTGCCAGCAGTCTCTACGATAGCACAGATACGCAGTATTTT.

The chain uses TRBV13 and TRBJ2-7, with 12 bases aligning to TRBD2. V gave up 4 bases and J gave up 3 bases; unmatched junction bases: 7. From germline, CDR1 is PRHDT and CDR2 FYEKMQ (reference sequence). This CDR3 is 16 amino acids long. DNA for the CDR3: TGTGCCAGCAGCTCGGCTAGCGGGGGGGCCGTCTACGAGCAGTACTTC. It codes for CASSSASGGAVYEQYF.

CDR3 protein: CASSLAAEAYEQYF. The CDR3 DNA follows: TGTGCCAGCAGCTTAGCGGCGGAGGCCTACGAGCAGTACTTC. The chain combines TRBV7-2 with TRBJ2-7; possible D gene TRBD2, 5 bases. The germline V gene encodes CDR1 SGHTA and CDR2 FQGNSA. The CDR3 totals 14 residues. V lost 0 bases, J lost 2 bases, and 8 bases lay in between.

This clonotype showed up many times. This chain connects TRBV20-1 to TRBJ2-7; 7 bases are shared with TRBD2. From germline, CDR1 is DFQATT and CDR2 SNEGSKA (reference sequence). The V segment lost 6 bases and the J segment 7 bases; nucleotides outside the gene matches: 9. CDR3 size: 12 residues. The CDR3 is CSAHTDGREQYF. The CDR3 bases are TGCAGTGCCCATACGGACGGGAGGGAGCAGTACTTC.

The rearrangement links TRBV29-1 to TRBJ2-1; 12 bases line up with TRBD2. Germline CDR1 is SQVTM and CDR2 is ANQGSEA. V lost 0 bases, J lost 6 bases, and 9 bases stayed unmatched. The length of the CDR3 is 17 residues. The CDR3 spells CSVEDPWTSGVFNEQFF. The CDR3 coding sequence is TGCAGCGTTGAAGATCCCTGGACTAGCGGGGTATTCAATGAGCAGTTCTTC.

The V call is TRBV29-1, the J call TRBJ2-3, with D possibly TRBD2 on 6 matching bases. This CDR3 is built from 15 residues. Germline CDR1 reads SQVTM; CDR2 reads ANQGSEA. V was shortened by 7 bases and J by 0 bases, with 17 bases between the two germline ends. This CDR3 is CSGRGGKLSTDTQYF. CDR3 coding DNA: TGCAGCGGGCGTGGGGGGAAGCTGAGCACAGATACGCAGTATTTT.

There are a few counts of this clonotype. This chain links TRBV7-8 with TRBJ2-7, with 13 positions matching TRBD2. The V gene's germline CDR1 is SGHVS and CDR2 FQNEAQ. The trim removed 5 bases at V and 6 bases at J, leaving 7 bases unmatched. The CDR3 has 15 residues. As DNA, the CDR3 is TGTGCCAGCAGCCTCGGGACTAGCGGGGCCTTCGAGCAGTACTTC. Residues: CASSLGTSGAFEQYF.

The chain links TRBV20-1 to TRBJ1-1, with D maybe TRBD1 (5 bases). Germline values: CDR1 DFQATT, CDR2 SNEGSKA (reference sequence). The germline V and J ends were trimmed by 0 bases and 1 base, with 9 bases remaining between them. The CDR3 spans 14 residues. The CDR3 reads CSARDGAGNTEAFF. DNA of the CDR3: TGCAGTGCTAGAGATGGGGCAGGGAACACTGAAGCTTTCTTT.

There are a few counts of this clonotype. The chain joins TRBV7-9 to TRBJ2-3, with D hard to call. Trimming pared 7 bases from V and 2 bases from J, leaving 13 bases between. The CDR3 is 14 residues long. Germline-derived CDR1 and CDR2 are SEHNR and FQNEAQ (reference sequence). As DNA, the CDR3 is TGTGCCAGCACTCGACGAGGAAACACAGATACGCAGTATTTT. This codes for CASTRRGNTDTQYF.

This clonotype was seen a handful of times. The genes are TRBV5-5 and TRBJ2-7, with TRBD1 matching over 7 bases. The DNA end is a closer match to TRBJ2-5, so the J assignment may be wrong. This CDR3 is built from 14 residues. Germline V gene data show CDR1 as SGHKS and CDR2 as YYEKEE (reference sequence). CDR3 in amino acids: CASSTLRQGETQYF. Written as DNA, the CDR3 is TGTGCCAGCAGCACCCTCCGACAGGGAGAGACCCAGTACTTC.

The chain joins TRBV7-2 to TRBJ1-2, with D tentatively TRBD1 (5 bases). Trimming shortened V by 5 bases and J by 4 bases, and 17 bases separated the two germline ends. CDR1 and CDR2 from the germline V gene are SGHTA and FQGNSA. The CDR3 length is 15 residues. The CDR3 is CASSPIDGALYGYTF. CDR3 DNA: TGTGCCAGCAGCCCCATCGACGGGGCCCTCTATGGCTACACCTTC. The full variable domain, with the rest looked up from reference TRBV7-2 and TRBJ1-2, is GAGVSQSPSNKVTEKGKDVELRCDPISGHTALYWYRQSLGQGLEFLIYFQGNSAPDKSGLPSDRFSAERTGGSVSTLTIQRTQQEDSAVYLCASSPIDGALYGYTFGSGTRLTVV.

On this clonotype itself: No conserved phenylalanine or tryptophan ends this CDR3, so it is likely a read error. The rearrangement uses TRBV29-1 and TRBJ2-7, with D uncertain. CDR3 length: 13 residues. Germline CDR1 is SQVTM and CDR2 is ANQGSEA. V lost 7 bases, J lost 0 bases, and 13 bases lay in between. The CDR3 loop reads CSAPSPSSYEQYL. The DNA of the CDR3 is TGCAGCGCCCCCAGCCCCAGCTCCTACGAGCAGTACTTA.

In DNA, the CDR3 is TGTGCCAGCAGCTTGTTCGGATCTACAGGGTACAATGAGCAGTTCTTC. Translating gives CASSLFGSTGYNEQFF. The rearrangement joins TRBV5-5 to TRBJ2-1, with D possibly TRBD1 on 6 matching bases. Germline CDR1 is SGHKS and CDR2 is YYEKEE (reference sequence). This CDR3 is built from 16 residues. Deletions cut 1 base from V and 4 bases from J, with 15 bases between.

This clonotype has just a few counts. The CDR3 DNA reads TGTGCCACCGTCTCGGGCACCTACGAGCAGTACTTC. This encodes CATVSGTYEQYF. The chain is built from TRBV10-3 and TRBJ2-7; D not resolved. Trimming removed 10 bases from V and 2 bases from J, with 12 bases in between. Germline V lookup: CDR1 ENHRY, CDR2 SYGVKD. CDR3 length equals 12 residues.

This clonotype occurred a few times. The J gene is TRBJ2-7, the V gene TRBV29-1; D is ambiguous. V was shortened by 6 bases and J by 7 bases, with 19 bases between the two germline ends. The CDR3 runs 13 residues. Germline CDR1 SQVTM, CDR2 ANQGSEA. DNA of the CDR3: TGCAGCGTGCGAGCCAGTGACACCTGGGAGCAGTACTTC. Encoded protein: CSVRASDTWEQYF.

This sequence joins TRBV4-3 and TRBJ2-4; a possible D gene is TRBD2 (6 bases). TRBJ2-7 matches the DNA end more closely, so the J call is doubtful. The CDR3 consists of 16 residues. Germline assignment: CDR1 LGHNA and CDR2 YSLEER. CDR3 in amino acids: CASSQDTGGLSYEQYF. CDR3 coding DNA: TGCGCCAGCAGCCAAGATACAGGTGGACTATCCTACGAGCAGTACTTC.

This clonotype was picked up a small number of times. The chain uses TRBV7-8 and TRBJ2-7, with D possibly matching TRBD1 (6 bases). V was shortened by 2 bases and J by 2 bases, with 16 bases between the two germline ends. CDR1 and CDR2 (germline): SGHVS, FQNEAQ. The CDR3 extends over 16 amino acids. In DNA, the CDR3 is TGTGCCAGCAGCTTATTGGGGAGACAGGCCCCCTACGAGCAGTACTTC. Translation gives CASSLLGRQAPYEQYF.

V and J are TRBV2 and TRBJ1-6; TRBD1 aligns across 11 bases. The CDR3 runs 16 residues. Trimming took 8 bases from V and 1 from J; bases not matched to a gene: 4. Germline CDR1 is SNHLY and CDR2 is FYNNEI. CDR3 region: CASSDRGRSYNSPLHF. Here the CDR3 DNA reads TGTGCCAGCTCGGACAGGGGGCGATCCTATAATTCACCCCTCCACTTT.

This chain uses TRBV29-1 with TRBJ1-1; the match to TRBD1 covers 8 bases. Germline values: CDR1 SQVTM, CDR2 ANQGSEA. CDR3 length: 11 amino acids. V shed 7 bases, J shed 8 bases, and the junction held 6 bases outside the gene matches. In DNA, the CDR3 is TGCAGCGGTAGGACAGGGCTCGAAGCTTTCTTT. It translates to CSGRTGLEAFF.

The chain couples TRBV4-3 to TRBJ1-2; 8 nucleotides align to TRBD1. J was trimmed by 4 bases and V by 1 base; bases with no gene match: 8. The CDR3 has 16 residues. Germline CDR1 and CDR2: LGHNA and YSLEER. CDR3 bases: TGCGCCAGCAGCCAAGGGGGCCTACAGGGGGGCTATGGCTACACCTTC. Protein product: CASSQGGLQGGYGYTF.

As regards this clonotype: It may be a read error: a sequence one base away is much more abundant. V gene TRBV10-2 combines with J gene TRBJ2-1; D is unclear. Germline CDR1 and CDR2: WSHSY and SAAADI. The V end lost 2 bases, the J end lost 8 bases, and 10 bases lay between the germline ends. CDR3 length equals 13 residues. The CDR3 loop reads CASSEIEEHEQFF. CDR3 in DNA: TGCGCCAGCAGTGAGATCGAGGAACATGAGCAGTTCTTC.